This TCR beta chain was obtained from a study of early T cells in non-severe SARS-CoV-2 infection. This clonotype was counted ten times or more. Per germline, CDR1 MNHEY and CDR2 SMNVEV (reference sequence). After removal of 5 bases from V and 4 bases from J, the junction contained 5 bases not matched to a gene. The CDR3 has 13 residues. Individual cDNA molecules each received unique molecular identifiers attached to them. TCRdb used MiXCR to reprocess the 5' RACE reads, holding one entry per CDR3 protein. This table holds about 62,000 distinct CDR3 sequences, about 9.3% found once. The sample comprised whole blood. The receptor was isolated from an adult who was a healthcare worker with PCR-confirmed SARS-CoV-2 infection or an uninfected control (not recorded which). The gene calls are TRBV27 and TRBJ2-7; the match to TRBD1 covers 7 bases. The CDR3 protein is CASSPGQLYEQYV. CDR3 DNA sequence: TGTGCCAGCAGTCCGGGACAGCTATACGAGCAGTACGTC.